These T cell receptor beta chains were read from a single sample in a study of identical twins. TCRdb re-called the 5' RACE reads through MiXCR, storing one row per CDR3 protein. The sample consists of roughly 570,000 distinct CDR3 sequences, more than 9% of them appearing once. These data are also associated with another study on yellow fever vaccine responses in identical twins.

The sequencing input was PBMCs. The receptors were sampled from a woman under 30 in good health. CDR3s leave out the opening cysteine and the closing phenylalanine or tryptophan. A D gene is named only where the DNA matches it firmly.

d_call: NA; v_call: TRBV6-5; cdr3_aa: ASSYSNVPDYGYT
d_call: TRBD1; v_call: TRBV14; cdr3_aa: ASSLRMHRGVTDTQY
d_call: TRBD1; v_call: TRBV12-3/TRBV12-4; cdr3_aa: ASSITGGKNGYT
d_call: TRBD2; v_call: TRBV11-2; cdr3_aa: ASSPEGLAGDEQY
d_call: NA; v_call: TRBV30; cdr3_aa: AWRRKGTGTETQY
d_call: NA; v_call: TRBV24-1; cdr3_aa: ATSDGPPFGGLDLYNEQF
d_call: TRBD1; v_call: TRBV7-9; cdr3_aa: ASSPSRDSEETQY
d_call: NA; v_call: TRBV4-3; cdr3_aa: ASSQESRITDTQY
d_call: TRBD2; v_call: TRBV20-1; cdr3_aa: SGRERGDYEQY
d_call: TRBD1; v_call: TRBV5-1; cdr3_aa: ASSSGGTGLSYEQY
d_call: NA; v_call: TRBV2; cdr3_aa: ASSPPEVQAF
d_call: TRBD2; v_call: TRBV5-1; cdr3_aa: ASSARGDEQY
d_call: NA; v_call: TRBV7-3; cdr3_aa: AFCLKPWGAGSSYEQY
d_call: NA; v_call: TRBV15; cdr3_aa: ATSSRTSWTANTGELF
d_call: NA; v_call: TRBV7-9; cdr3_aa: ASSFRDGFRETQY
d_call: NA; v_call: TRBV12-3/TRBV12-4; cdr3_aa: ASRAGDMNTEAF
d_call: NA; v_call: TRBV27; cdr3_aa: ASFSAGGIAYEQY
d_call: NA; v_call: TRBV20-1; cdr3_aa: SARAAGVETQY
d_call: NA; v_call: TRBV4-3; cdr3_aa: ASSPGVVGAYNEQF
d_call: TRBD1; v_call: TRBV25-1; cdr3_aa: ASSEWRQGPFGYEQY
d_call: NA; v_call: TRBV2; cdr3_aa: ARTNGPPGELF
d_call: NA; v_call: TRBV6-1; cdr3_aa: ASSERDRTLREQF
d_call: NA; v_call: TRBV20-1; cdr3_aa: SARGTTVNTEAF
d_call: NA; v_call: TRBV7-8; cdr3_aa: ASSLFGRTSYEQY
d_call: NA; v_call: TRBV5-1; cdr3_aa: ASGTGGRDDEQY
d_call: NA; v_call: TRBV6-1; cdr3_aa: ASSPREGSGNTIY
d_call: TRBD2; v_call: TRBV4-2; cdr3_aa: ASSPGSGGATDTQY
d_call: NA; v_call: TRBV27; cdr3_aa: ASSKDRGTSYNEQF
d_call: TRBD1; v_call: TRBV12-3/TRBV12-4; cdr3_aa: ASSFGTGALAKNIQY
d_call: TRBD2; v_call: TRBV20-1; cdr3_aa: SAITGTSGDNEQF
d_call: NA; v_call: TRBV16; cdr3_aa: ASSQYDEQF
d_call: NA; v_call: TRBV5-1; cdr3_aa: ASSLGEIYGYT
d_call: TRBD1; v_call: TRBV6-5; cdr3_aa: ASSYRWTGGTASSYEQY
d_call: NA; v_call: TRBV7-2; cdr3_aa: ASSSWAGPYEQY
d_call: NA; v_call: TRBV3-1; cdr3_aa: ASSPTVGRGGYT
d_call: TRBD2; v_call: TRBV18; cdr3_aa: ASSPAGGPRAQY